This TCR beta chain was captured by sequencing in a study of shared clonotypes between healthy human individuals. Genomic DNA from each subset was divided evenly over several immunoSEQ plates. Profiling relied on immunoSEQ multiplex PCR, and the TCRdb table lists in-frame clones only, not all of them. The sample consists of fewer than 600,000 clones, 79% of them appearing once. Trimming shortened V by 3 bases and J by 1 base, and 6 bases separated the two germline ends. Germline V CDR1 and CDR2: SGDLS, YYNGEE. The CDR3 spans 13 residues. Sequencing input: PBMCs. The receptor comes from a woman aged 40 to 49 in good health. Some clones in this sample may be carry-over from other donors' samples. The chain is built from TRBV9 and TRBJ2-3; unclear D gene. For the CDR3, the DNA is TGTGCCAGCAGCGGGGGTGGCACAGATACGCAGTATTTT. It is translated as CASSGGGTDTQYF.